A selection of T cell receptor beta chains follows, all from one sample in a study of cytomegalovirus exposure and HLA in healthy donors. Clones were sequenced by immunoSEQ multiplex PCR, and TCRdb holds only the in-frame ones, with some missing. The sample contains 150,000 or so clones, around nine tenths of which appear only once. Material: PBMCs. All receptors come from a man aged 18-30 years in good health and CMV-seropositive. Each CDR3 is given without its conserved first and last residue. The order of the fields is J gene, V gene, CDR3 protein.

j_call: TRBJ1-4; v_call: TRBV5-1; cdr3_aa: ASSPGTVREKLF
j_call: TRBJ2-6; v_call: TRBV30; cdr3_aa: AWSFLLGANVLT
j_call: TRBJ1-5; v_call: TRBV30; cdr3_aa: AWDDSSPRPQH
j_call: TRBJ1-4; v_call: TRBV7-6; cdr3_aa: ASSLRGKSTTNEKLF
j_call: TRBJ1-2; v_call: TRBV4-1; cdr3_aa: ASSQGPPLT
j_call: TRBJ1-2; v_call: TRBV18; cdr3_aa: ASSPNGGNYGYT
j_call: TRBJ2-7; v_call: TRBV19; cdr3_aa: ASRAGGGEQY
j_call: TRBJ2-7; v_call: TRBV19; cdr3_aa: ASSIGTRPLYEQY
j_call: TRBJ2-2; v_call: TRBV27; cdr3_aa: ASSSGLAGVSGELF
j_call: TRBJ2-5; v_call: TRBV7-9; cdr3_aa: ASSRQGLQETQY
j_call: TRBJ2-7; v_call: TRBV30; cdr3_aa: AWRTDTNYEQY
j_call: TRBJ1-1; v_call: TRBV2; cdr3_aa: ASREGQAYTEAF
j_call: TRBJ2-1; v_call: TRBV28; cdr3_aa: ASSFSQLAGENNEQF
j_call: TRBJ2-7; v_call: TRBV27; cdr3_aa: ASSLVAGAYEQY
j_call: TRBJ1-2; v_call: TRBV30; cdr3_aa: AWSPRGRAFRYT
j_call: TRBJ2-7; v_call: TRBV5-1; cdr3_aa: ASSLDSPTFPVYEQY
j_call: TRBJ2-5; v_call: TRBV7-7; cdr3_aa: ASSRSAPRGLLQETQY
j_call: TRBJ2-3; v_call: TRBV7-9; cdr3_aa: ASSPLPGTSGGPTDTQY
j_call: TRBJ2-5; v_call: TRBV18; cdr3_aa: ASWPGTTETQY
j_call: TRBJ2-5; v_call: TRBV11-2; cdr3_aa: ASRGWTKTQY
j_call: TRBJ1-5; v_call: TRBV2; cdr3_aa: ASSDPGYGVQPQH
j_call: TRBJ2-2; v_call: TRBV29-1; cdr3_aa: SVEAWESTGELF
j_call: TRBJ1-3; v_call: TRBV30; cdr3_aa: AWSVWADRGNTIY
j_call: TRBJ1-1; v_call: TRBV29-1; cdr3_aa: SVEETENTEAF
j_call: TRBJ1-1; v_call: TRBV6-4; cdr3_aa: ASRATGLNTEAF
j_call: TRBJ1-1; v_call: TRBV7-9; cdr3_aa: ASSPGQLNTEAF
j_call: TRBJ2-2; v_call: TRBV7-9; cdr3_aa: AGGTAGELF
j_call: TRBJ1-5; v_call: TRBV15; cdr3_aa: ATSRDRGLNQPQH
j_call: TRBJ2-7; v_call: TRBV6-5; cdr3_aa: ASSARQGGLYEQY
j_call: TRBJ2-1; v_call: TRBV7-3; cdr3_aa: ASSFPRSEQF
j_call: TRBJ2-7; v_call: TRBV4-3; cdr3_aa: ASSPGLGGSYEQC
j_call: TRBJ2-1; v_call: TRBV2; cdr3_aa: ASTKRQFISSPGNEQF
j_call: TRBJ2-7; v_call: TRBV9; cdr3_aa: ASSVGSGRSDYEQY
j_call: TRBJ2-7; v_call: TRBV14; cdr3_aa: ASSLEWGTGAYEQY
j_call: TRBJ2-1; v_call: TRBV14; cdr3_aa: ASSRQWQGGINEQF
j_call: TRBJ2-3; v_call: TRBV7-3; cdr3_aa: ASSTPRAGGLLTDTQY
j_call: TRBJ1-5; v_call: TRBV6-1; cdr3_aa: ASSVQGASQPQH
j_call: TRBJ2-7; v_call: TRBV5-6; cdr3_aa: ASSLAGEQY
j_call: TRBJ1-2; v_call: TRBV6-6; cdr3_aa: ASTLIPRGGYT
j_call: TRBJ1-2; v_call: TRBV11-2; cdr3_aa: ASSLESGPFGYT
j_call: TRBJ1-1; v_call: TRBV5-6; cdr3_aa: ASSYGTGGEAF
j_call: TRBJ1-1; v_call: TRBV2; cdr3_aa: ASMGQMGTEAF
j_call: TRBJ2-1; v_call: TRBV29-1; cdr3_aa: SVGSSGTQF
j_call: TRBJ1-5; v_call: TRBV28; cdr3_aa: ASSAGTGDQPQH
j_call: TRBJ1-1; v_call: TRBV28; cdr3_aa: ASTRQGLEGTEAF